The 2 T cell receptor beta chains given below trace back to one sample, sequenced in a study of CD8+CD57+ T cells in acquired aplastic anemia. Profiles of TCR beta VDJ and CDR3 were generated from a genomic DNA template. In TCRdb, the reads were re-called with MiXCR into one record per CDR3 protein. The sample comprises some 200,000 distinct CDR3 sequences, roughly half of which are singletons, and around 9.7% rests with the top ten. Sequenced patients had shown CD8+CD57+ cell expansion by flow cytometry. The sample consisted of sorted CD4+, CD8+, or CD8+CD57+ T cells (not recorded which) from PBMCs. The receptors were gathered from a human donor with aplastic anemia.

The gene calls are TRBV20-1 and TRBJ1-6; D might be TRBD1 (5 bases). V shed 6 bases and J shed 7 bases, with 25 bases lying between them. This CDR3 is 17 amino acids long. CDR1 DFQATT and CDR2 SNEGSKA come from the germline V gene (reference sequence). This CDR3 reads CSAVGGSTGGLNSPLHF. The CDR3, as DNA: TGCAGTGCCGTCGGCGGGAGTACCGGGGGTTTGAATTCACCCCTCCACTTT.

The V gene is TRBV7-2, the J gene TRBJ1-3; D not certain. V was shortened by 1 base and J by 0 bases, with 7 bases between the two germline ends. Looked up from germline, CDR1 is SGHTA and CDR2 is FQGNSA. CDR3 length: 15 residues. CDR3 protein: CASSLVAGSGNTIYF. The CDR3 DNA sequence: TGTGCCAGCAGCTTAGTTGCAGGCTCTGGAAACACCATATATTTT.